The entry below describes one T cell receptor beta chain. Trimming removed 4 bases at V and 2 bases at J, with 12 bases between. This CDR3 has 14 residues. Primers used for first-strand cDNA, a TRAV- and TRBV-specific set, covered both alpha and beta chains. The authors amplified TCRs for about 18 PCR cycles with a constant-region primer and a V-primer adapter. MiXCR, run by TCRdb on the reads, gives a single entry per CDR3 protein. The table lists 40,000 or so distinct CDR3 sequences, 20% to 25% of them singletons. The data are from a study of low-dose radiotherapy and immunotherapy resistance in tumors. Looking at the study overall: Cohort 1 was given 0.5 Gy per fraction every 2 weeks, for 6.5 Gy total. The regimen for patients comprised intravenous nivolumab 240 mg every two weeks plus intravenous ipilimumab 1 mg/kg every six weeks. Each fraction given to Cohort 2 every two weeks delivered 1 Gy, and the total reached 13 Gy over 26 weeks.

As to time point: after trial treatment. The treatment denotes: LDRT plus nivolumab, ipilimumab, low-dose cyclophosphamide and aspirin (RACIN trial). Treatment of the donors consisted of nivolumab and ipilimumab (plus aspirin, low-dose cyclophosphamide and low-dose radiotherapy). The chain links TRBV12-3 or TRBV12-4 to TRBJ2-7; D ambiguous. The input for sequencing was PBMCs, taken after low-dose radiotherapy plus immunotherapy. The TCR sequence derives from a male donor with prostate cancer. The CDR3 is CASSSREPTYEQYF. The CDR3 DNA is TGTGCCAGCAGTTCCCGTGAGCCGACCTACGAGCAGTACTTC.